A selection of T cell receptor beta chains follows, all from one sample in a study of T-cell reconstitution after alpha-beta-depleted transplantation in children. TCRdb reprocessed the PCR reads via MiXCR and lists one record per CDR3 protein. The sample records a few hundred thousand distinct CDR3 sequences, about 24% being singletons. The sample in question was PBMCs, mostly from graft donor cells, obtained 360 days after TCRalphabeta/CD19-depleted stem cell transplant. The source of these receptors is a female patient between 2 and 15 years old who had a stem cell transplant for congenital amegakaryocytic thrombocytopenia, so the T cells may come from the graft donor. Both conserved end residues are part of each CDR3. The D gene is left open where the match is weak. For some rows the clone size is stated as once, few or many, or as a class when expanded; others skip it.

j_call d_call clone_size v_call cdr3_nt cdr3_aa
TRBJ2-6 NA many TRBV12-3/TRBV12-4 TGTGCCAGCAGTCTAGCTGTCAGAGTTACCGACAGGTCTGGGGCCAACGTCCTGACTTTC CASSLAVRVTDRSGANVLTF
TRBJ2-3 NA once TRBV20-1 TGCAGTGCTAGAGAAGGGAGCGGGTGGTTGGCCACAGATACGCAGTATTTT CSAREGSGWLATDTQYF
TRBJ2-7 NA NA TRBV6-2/TRBV6-3 TGTGCCAGCAGTCGGCAGATATACGAGCAGTACTTC CASSRQIYEQYF
TRBJ2-5 NA NA TRBV7-8 TGTGCCAGCAGCTTAGTGGAAGGGTACCAAGAGACCCAGTACTTC CASSLVEGYQETQYF
TRBJ2-7 NA NA TRBV12-3/TRBV12-4 TGTGCCAGCAGGCCTCCTGGGGCCTACGAGCAGTACTTC CASRPPGAYEQYF
TRBJ2-2 NA NA TRBV20-1 TGCAGTACGACCAGAGGGTACACCGGGGAGCTGTTTTTT CSTTRGYTGELFF
TRBJ2-1 NA NA TRBV12-3/TRBV12-4 TGTGCCAGCAGTTTAAGGGGGGCGAATGAGCAGTTCTTC CASSLRGANEQFF
TRBJ2-7 NA few TRBV10-3 TGTGCCATCAGTGAGCCCGGGACACGCGAATCATACGAGCAGTACTTC CAISEPGTRESYEQYF
TRBJ2-7 TRBD1 few TRBV5-1 TGCGCCAGCAGCTTGAGGGGTGCACAGGGGTTGTACTTC CASSLRGAQGLYF
TRBJ1-2 NA NA TRBV15 TGTGCCACCAGCAGAGGGGGGCGGTCACGGACGTATGGCTACACCTTC CATSRGGRSRTYGYTF
TRBJ2-7 NA NA TRBV6-5 TGTGCCAGCAGTTACGCCCAGCGGGACAGCGAGCAGTACTTC CASSYAQRDSEQYF
TRBJ2-7 TRBD2 NA TRBV11-2 TGTGCCAGCAGCCTACTAGCGGGCCTTTCCTACGAGCAGTACTTC CASSLLAGLSYEQYF
TRBJ2-4 TRBD2 once TRBV20-1 TGCAGTGCTAGAACCCCGGGACTAGCGGACTACAAAAACATTCAGTACTTC CSARTPGLADYKNIQYF
TRBJ2-3 NA few TRBV7-7 TGTGCCAGCAGCTTAGGCGGGAATACAGATACGCAGTATTTT CASSLGGNTDTQYF
TRBJ2-4 TRBD1 few TRBV28 TGTGCCAGCGGACCGGGACAGGGGGGGGCCAAAAACATTCAGTACTTC CASGPGQGGAKNIQYF
TRBJ2-7 TRBD1 NA TRBV23-1 TGCGCCAGCAGTCCGACGCCCGCAAGGGACAGGTACTACGAGCAGTACTTC CASSPTPARDRYYEQYF
TRBJ2-6 NA few TRBV5-1 TGCGCCAGCAGCTTTACCATCTCTGGGGCCAACGTCCTGACTTTC CASSFTISGANVLTF
TRBJ2-7 NA many TRBV28 TGTGCCAGCAGTTTACCCGGGGCGGAGGAGCAGTACTTC CASSLPGAEEQYF
TRBJ2-1 NA few TRBV7-9 TGTGCCAGCAGCAGAAGGGCAGTATCCTACAATGAGCAGTTCTTC CASSRRAVSYNEQFF
TRBJ2-5 TRBD1 few TRBV4-2 TGTGCCAGCAGCCAAGAAGGAGGACAGGCGCCAGAGACCCAGTACTTC CASSQEGGQAPETQYF
TRBJ2-5 NA NA TRBV5-6 TGTGCCAGCGGACCGGGGGCCTACCAAGAGACCCAGTACTTC CASGPGAYQETQYF
TRBJ2-2 NA many TRBV12-3/TRBV12-4 TGTGCCAGCAGTCCTCCCCCTTCCAGGGGTCCCACCGGGGAGCTGTTTTTT CASSPPPSRGPTGELFF
TRBJ1-4 TRBD1 few TRBV25-1 TGTGCCAGCAGTGAGAGTGAGGGGGCAGGACACAACGAAAAACTGTTTTTT CASSESEGAGHNEKLFF
TRBJ2-3 TRBD1 NA TRBV5-1 TGCGCCAGCAGCTTGGATGGGACAGAGCTCACAGATACGCAGTATTTT CASSLDGTELTDTQYF
TRBJ2-1 TRBD2 few TRBV5-1 TGCGCCAGCAGCCCCGGACTAGCGGGAGGGAGCTCCTACAATGAGCAGTTCTTC CASSPGLAGGSSYNEQFF
TRBJ1-1 NA few TRBV5-1 TGCGCCAGCAGCCTCCGGACCCAAGTGGGGACTGAAGCTTTCTTT CASSLRTQVGTEAFF
TRBJ2-5 NA many TRBV4-1 TGCGCCAGCAGCCAAGAATTTGGTAGATGGGAGACCCAGTACTTC CASSQEFGRWETQYF
TRBJ1-2 NA few TRBV19 TGTGCCAGCCGGATGGGCCCAGGGGAAAACTATGGCTACACCTTC CASRMGPGENYGYTF
TRBJ2-2 NA few TRBV29-1 TGCAGCGTTATACCGTTAGACACCGGGGAGCTGTTTTTT CSVIPLDTGELFF
TRBJ2-4 TRBD2 NA TRBV28 TGTGCCAGCGGGGGGGACGGTGGTCGGAACATTCAGTACTTC CASGGDGGRNIQYF
TRBJ2-5 NA NA TRBV20-1 TGCAGTGCTAGGCCCCCCCCAGCGGGCGAGACCCAGTACTTC CSARPPPAGETQYF
TRBJ2-6 NA NA TRBV6-2/TRBV6-3 TGTGCCAGCAGCCGCGGACCGGGTCAACTCTCTGGGGCCAACGTCCTGACTTTC CASSRGPGQLSGANVLTF
TRBJ2-5 TRBD2 NA TRBV9 TGTGCCAGCAGCGAGGGGGGCGGCGGGAGGAAAGAGACCCAGTACTTC CASSEGGGGRKETQYF
TRBJ2-7 NA many TRBV4-1 TGCGCCAGCAGCCAAGTTAATGGGGGATCCTACGAGCAGTACTTC CASSQVNGGSYEQYF
TRBJ2-4 NA NA TRBV2 TGTGCCACCCAGGACAGACTAGAGGTGGGCAAAAACATTCAGTACTTC CATQDRLEVGKNIQYF
TRBJ1-5 NA few TRBV12-3/TRBV12-4 TGTGCCAGCAGTCCCTACAGGGAAGCTCAGCCCCAGCATTTT CASSPYREAQPQHF
TRBJ2-1 NA NA TRBV12-3/TRBV12-4 TGTGCCAGCACCTCTAACAATGAGCAGTTCTTC CASTSNNEQFF
TRBJ2-5 TRBD1 NA TRBV7-9 TGTGCCAGCAGCTTAGTTCAGGGGGCATCAGAGACCCAGTACTTC CASSLVQGASETQYF
TRBJ2-1 NA few TRBV7-2 TGTGCCAGCAGCTTCCAGGTGAGCTCCTACAATGAGCAGTTCTTC CASSFQVSSYNEQFF
TRBJ2-1 NA NA TRBV6-2/TRBV6-3 TGTGCCAGCAGTTACATCCTTTCTAGCAGGGAGCAGTTCTTC CASSYILSSREQFF
TRBJ2-3 NA NA TRBV30 TGTGCCTGGAGTGTACGCAGGGTGGCAGATACGCAGTATTTT CAWSVRRVADTQYF
TRBJ2-2 NA few TRBV5-5 TGTGCCAGCAGCTTGGTTACGACAGGACGGCTTGAGCTGTTTTTT CASSLVTTGRLELFF
TRBJ2-4 NA few TRBV28 TGTGCCAGCAGTTTATTCCCCCTGACCATAGCCAAAAACATTCAGTACTTC CASSLFPLTIAKNIQYF
TRBJ1-3 NA NA TRBV4-1 TGCGCCAGCAGCCAGGCACAGGTCTCTGGAAACACCATATATTTT CASSQAQVSGNTIYF
TRBJ1-1 TRBD1 few TRBV12-3/TRBV12-4 TGTGCCAGCAGTCCAAAGGGACAGGGATTTCTTGAAGCTTTCTTT CASSPKGQGFLEAFF
TRBJ2-1 TRBD2 NA TRBV20-1 TGCAGTCAGAGCGGGACTGCCAACAATGAGCAGTTCTTC CSQSGTANNEQFF
TRBJ1-2 NA NA TRBV12-3/TRBV12-4 TGTGCCAGCAGTCAGGGACCCCCTGGTTTGGGCTATGGCTACACCTTC CASSQGPPGLGYGYTF
TRBJ2-7 NA many TRBV3-1 TGTGCCAGCAGCCATCGTAGCGACTACGAGCAGTACTTC CASSHRSDYEQYF
TRBJ2-1 TRBD1 few TRBV12-3/TRBV12-4 TGTGCCAGCAGCCTCGACACAGGGGGATACAATGAGCAGTTCTTC CASSLDTGGYNEQFF
TRBJ2-3 TRBD2 few TRBV7-9 TGTGCCAGCAGCTTCGGTCAGGGGACTAGCGGGACAGATACGCAGTATTTT CASSFGQGTSGTDTQYF
TRBJ1-1 NA NA TRBV5-1 TGCGCCAGCAGCTTGCCAGGATACACTGAAGCTTTCTTT CASSLPGYTEAFF
TRBJ1-1 NA NA TRBV6-2/TRBV6-3 TGTGCCAGCGCTCAAACCGGGACACAAGCTTTCTTT CASAQTGTQAFF
TRBJ2-3 TRBD2 NA TRBV6-2/TRBV6-3 TGTGCCAGCAGTTACATCGGGGGGGAGAAGTATTTT CASSYIGGEKYF
TRBJ2-7 NA few TRBV5-5 TGTGCCAGCAGCTTGGGGGCCCACTTCTGGGAGCAGTACTTC CASSLGAHFWEQYF